This T cell receptor beta chain derives from a study of cytomegalovirus exposure and HLA in healthy donors. PCR primers comprised 60 Vbeta and 13 Jbeta primers. Assay: immunoSEQ multiplex PCR; the TCRdb copy retains only in-frame clones and omits some. The sample includes approximately 140,000 clones, about three fifths of them seen just once. Sequenced sample: PBMCs. The source of this sequence is a male donor in good health and CMV-seronegative.

The chain's CDR3 is CAWSPGLAVTDTQYF. CDR3 bases: TGTGCCTGGAGTCCGGGACTAGCGGTCACAGATACGCAGTATTTT. V and J are TRBV30 and TRBJ2-3, with 11 positions matching TRBD2. Germline CDR1 reads GTSNPN; CDR2 reads SVGIG (reference sequence). The CDR3 spans 15 residues. Germline trimming cut 2 bases from V and 2 bases from J; bases unmatched to any gene: 3. Full variable domain (outside the CDR3, taken from reference TRBV30 and TRBJ2-3): SQTIHQWPATLVQPVGSPLSLECTVEGTSNPNLYWYRQAAGRGLQLLFYSVGIGQISSEVPQNLSASRPQDRQFILSSKKLLLSDSGFYLCAWSPGLAVTDTQYFGPGTRLTVL.